Listed below are T cell receptor beta chains from one sample, sequenced in a study of T cell changes during pregnancy in multiple sclerosis. This table comes from immunoSEQ multiplex PCR, and its TCRdb copy is limited to in-frame clones, with some not included. Of about 64,000 clones listed, about nine tenths are singletons. The sequenced sample was peripheral blood, obtained in the third trimester of pregnancy. The receptors were sampled from a female donor in good health, enrolled as a control in a pregnancy study. Each CDR3 is given with its conserved first and last residue. The D gene is left open where the match is weak. Clone size, where shown, is once, few, many, or a class for clones that have expanded.

clone_size	v_call	j_call	d_call	cdr3_nt	cdr3_aa
-	TRBV6-5	TRBJ2-5	TRBD2	TGTGCCACCGGGGCTAGCGGGAGTCGGGAGACCCAGTACTTC	CATGASGSRETQYF
-	TRBV5-1	TRBJ2-7	-	TGCGCCAGCAGCTTGGGTAGCGCGACCTACGAGCAGTACTTC	CASSLGSATYEQYF
many	TRBV19	TRBJ1-5	TRBD1	TGTGCCAGTAGTAGAGCGGGACAGGGAAATCAGCCCCAGCATTTT	CASSRAGQGNQPQHF
-	TRBV11-3	TRBJ2-5	TRBD2	TGTGCCAGCAGCCCGCTGGGGCGGGGGGGCCCACAAGAGACCCAGTACTTC	CASSPLGRGGPQETQYF
-	TRBV2	TRBJ2-2	TRBD1	TGTGCCAGCAGGGCTGGACAGGGGGCGACCCTGGGAACCGGGGAGCTGTTTTTT	CASRAGQGATLGTGELFF
-	TRBV5-1	TRBJ2-7	TRBD2	TGCGCCAGCAGCTCGCCGACTAGCGGGACTAACGAGCAGTACTTC	CASSSPTSGTNEQYF
-	TRBV28	TRBJ2-3	TRBD1	TGTGCCAGTCTTCAAGTCGGGACAGGGGGAACAGATACGCAGTATTTT	CASLQVGTGGTDTQYF
-	TRBV30	TRBJ1-5	-	TGTGCCTGGAGTGGGGGGGGTGGGCAGCCCCAGCATTTT	CAWSGGGGQPQHF
-	TRBV5-6	TRBJ1-2	-	TGTGCCAGCAGCTTGGGCGGGGCGCGAATGGATGGCTACACCTTC	CASSLGGARMDGYTF
-	TRBV19	TRBJ1-2	TRBD1	TGTGCCAGTAGTACGACCGGGACAGGGGGATGGTACACCTTC	CASSTTGTGGWYTF
-	TRBV4-1	TRBJ1-1	TRBD1	TGCGCCAGCAGCCAAGTTTGGGGGACAGGGAACACTGAAGCTTTCTTT	CASSQVWGTGNTEAFF
-	TRBV7-9	TRBJ2-1	TRBD2	TGTGCCAGCAGCTTAATCGGGGCGGGAGGGGGTGAGCAGTTCTTC	CASSLIGAGGGEQFF
-	TRBV27	TRBJ2-1	-	TGTGCCAGCAGTTTCCGGGACTTAGGTGAGCAGTTCTTC	CASSFRDLGEQFF
-	TRBV19	TRBJ1-6	TRBD1	TGTGCCAGCGAATCTACCCGACAGGGGAGTTCACCCCTCCACTTT	CASESTRQGSSPLHF
-	TRBV27	TRBJ1-4	-	TGTGCCAGCAGGCCACTCGGGGGGGAAAAACTGTTTTTT	CASRPLGGEKLFF
-	TRBV27	TRBJ2-1	-	TGTGCCAGCAGTCAGAATGGGGCAAACTCCTACAATGAGCAGTTCTTC	CASSQNGANSYNEQFF
-	TRBV15	TRBJ2-3	TRBD1	TGTGCCACCAGCACGGGACAGATCACAGATACGCAGTATTTT	CATSTGQITDTQYF
-	TRBV9	TRBJ1-3	TRBD1	TGTGCCAGCAGCGCCAGACAGGGCTTCTCTGGAAACACCATATATTTT	CASSARQGFSGNTIYF
-	TRBV7-9	TRBJ1-2	-	TGTGCCAGCAGCCGGGTTGGGGGCTACACCTTC	CASSRVGGYTF
-	TRBV2	TRBJ2-5	TRBD1	TGTGCCAGCAGTGCCCGGGACAGGGGGTTAGAGACCCAGTACTTC	CASSARDRGLETQYF
once	TRBV13	TRBJ2-3	TRBD2	TGTGCCAGCAGCCCGGGCGGGGACTATACCACAGATACGCAGTATTTT	CASSPGGDYTTDTQYF
-	TRBV27	TRBJ1-2	-	TGTGCCAGCAGTTTAGAAGGGGGTAGTAACTATGGCTACACCTTC	CASSLEGGSNYGYTF
-	TRBV5-1	TRBJ2-7	-	TGCGCCAGCAGCTTGATGGCAGGGAACCTTTACGAGCAGTACTTC	CASSLMAGNLYEQYF
-	TRBV7-2	TRBJ2-5	TRBD1	TGTGCCAGCAGCTTAGCTTTGGGGATGGGGACAGGAGAGCAGTACTTC	CASSLALGMGTGEQYF
few	TRBV7-9	TRBJ2-7	-	TGTGCCAGCAGCTTAGGCCCCCCTACGGACGAGCAGTACTTC	CASSLGPPTDEQYF
-	TRBV5-4	TRBJ2-7	-	TGTGCCAGCAGCTTGATTAGTGTATCCCACGAGCAGTACTTC	CASSLISVSHEQYF
-	TRBV5-6	TRBJ2-1	-	TGTGCCAGCAGCTTGGATATTGGTAGTGAGCAGTTCTTC	CASSLDIGSEQFF
-	TRBV2	TRBJ2-1	-	TGTGCCAGCGGACTAATGAGATACAATGAGCAGTTCTTC	CASGLMRYNEQFF
-	TRBV30	TRBJ2-2	TRBD1	TGTGCCTGGAGGGGGCAGGACAGGGGCCACACCGGGGAGCTGTTTTTT	CAWRGQDRGHTGELFF
-	TRBV14	TRBJ1-2	TRBD1	TGTGCCAGCAGCCAGCGGGACAGGGCGGCTTCCTATGGCTACACCTTC	CASSQRDRAASYGYTF
-	TRBV19	TRBJ2-1	TRBD2	TGTGCCAGTAAGGGTGGTAGCGGGAGGGCTCAATGGCATGAGCAGTTCTTC	CASKGGSGRAQWHEQFF
-	TRBV5-1	TRBJ1-2	-	TGCGCCAGCAGCCCCGAAGGGGTCTATGGCTACACCTTC	CASSPEGVYGYTF
-	TRBV7-2	TRBJ2-7	-	TGTGCCAGCAGCTCAGGCTGGAACTACGAGCAGTACTTC	CASSSGWNYEQYF
-	TRBV14	TRBJ1-1	-	TGTGCCAGCAGCCAAGAAGGGAGAGGATACACTGAAGCTTTCTTT	CASSQEGRGYTEAFF
-	TRBV7-2	TRBJ1-5	-	TGTGCCAGCAGCTCAGAGACAGAAGCCAATCAGCCCCAGCATTTT	CASSSETEANQPQHF
-	TRBV4-3	TRBJ2-1	TRBD1	TGCGCCAGCAGCCAAGACCTCCCCGGGACAGGGGGCGCCTATGAGCAGTTCTTC	CASSQDLPGTGGAYEQFF
-	TRBV6-1	TRBJ1-2	TRBD1	TGTGCCAGCAGCGCCGGACAGGGTAATACCTATGGCTACACCTTC	CASSAGQGNTYGYTF
-	TRBV30	TRBJ2-3	TRBD2	TGTGCCCGGAGGCTAGCGGACACAGATACGCAGTATTTT	CARRLADTDTQYF
-	TRBV6-1	TRBJ2-3	-	TGTGCCAGCAGTCCTCTGGGCGGGGGCACAGATACGCAGTATTTT	CASSPLGGGTDTQYF
few	TRBV5-1	TRBJ1-1	-	TGCGCCAGCAGCTTTCTTATGAACACTGAAGCTTTCTTT	CASSFLMNTEAFF
-	TRBV7-9	TRBJ2-5	-	TGTGCCAGCAGCAATACAGAAAAGGAGCGGGAGACCCAGTACTTC	CASSNTEKERETQYF
-	TRBV5-6	TRBJ1-1	TRBD1	TGTGCCAGCAGCCGGGGACAGGGGGCGGACACTGAAGCTTTCTTT	CASSRGQGADTEAFF
-	TRBV7-9	TRBJ2-2	TRBD2	TGTGCCAGCAGCGCCCCCAATGTGGGAGGGACCGGGGAGCTGTTTTTT	CASSAPNVGGTGELFF
once	TRBV7-2	TRBJ2-7	TRBD2	TGTGCCAGCAGGCTAGGGACTAGCGGCTACGAGCAGTACTTC	CASRLGTSGYEQYF
-	TRBV29-1	TRBJ2-7	TRBD1	TGCAGCTCCGTGTCCGGGACAGGGAGTAGGGAGCAGTACTTC	CSSVSGTGSREQYF
-	TRBV4-2	TRBJ2-1	TRBD1	TGTGCCAGCAGCCAGGGGGCTCAGACAGGGGTACGTGAGCAGTTCTTC	CASSQGAQTGVREQFF
-	TRBV6-5	TRBJ1-5	TRBD1	TGTGCCAGCAGCTCCGGACAGGGTAGCAATCAGCCCCAGCATTTT	CASSSGQGSNQPQHF
-	TRBV28	TRBJ2-5	TRBD2	TGTGCCAGCAGTAGCGGGATTCGAGAGACCCAGTACTTC	CASSSGIRETQYF
-	TRBV10-3	TRBJ2-7	TRBD1	TGTGCCATCAGTGTAAGGGCCAGGGGGCCCCACGAGCAGTACTTC	CAISVRARGPHEQYF
-	TRBV6-5	TRBJ1-2	TRBD1	TGTGCCAGCAGTACCTCCGGGACAGGGTTGGGCTACACCTTC	CASSTSGTGLGYTF
once	TRBV5-4	TRBJ2-1	-	TGTGCCAGCAGCTTGCGAAGCGGAGGTTCCTACAATGAGCAGTTCTTC	CASSLRSGGSYNEQFF